These 11 T cell receptor beta chains share one sample of origin, sequenced in a study of cytomegalovirus exposure and HLA in healthy donors. PCR involved 60 Vbeta and 13 Jbeta primers. The protocol was immunoSEQ multiplex PCR, while the TCRdb copy is restricted to in-frame clones and leaves out a portion. The table has roughly 150,000 clones, roughly 77% seen once; the top ten hold less than 5%. The material sequenced was PBMCs. The receptors were sampled from a male donor in good health and CMV-seronegative.

The chain combines TRBV5-1 with TRBJ2-5; TRBD1 is a possible D gene (5 bases). The CDR3 has 11 amino acids. V gave up 6 bases and J gave up 4 bases, with 7 bases separating them. The germline gives CDR1 SGHRS, CDR2 YFSETQ. The CDR3 protein is CASTRGETQYF. The CDR3 DNA reads TGCGCCAGCACAAGGGGAGAGACCCAGTACTTC.

For the CDR3, the DNA is TGCGCCAGCAGTAGCCGGGAGGGGGGAGATACGCAGTATTTT. Its translation: CASSSREGGDTQYF. The gene calls are TRBV10-1 and TRBJ2-3; 8 positions match TRBD2. Trimming at V came to 5 bases and at J to 5 bases, leaving 6 bases not matched to a gene. Germline lookup yields CDR1 WNHNN and CDR2 SYGVQD (reference sequence). The CDR3 runs 14 residues.

V is TRBV18 and J is TRBJ2-5; the match to TRBD1 covers 9 bases. This CDR3 region has 15 residues. Germline V gene sequence: CDR1 KGHSH, CDR2 LQKENI. J lost 5 bases, V lost 4 bases, and 8 bases had no gene match. CDR3 DNA sequence: TGTGCCAGCTCACTGGGACAGGGTCGAATGGAGACCCAGTACTTC. Translating gives CASSLGQGRMETQYF.

The chain links TRBV13 to TRBJ2-7; TRBD1 aligns across 9 bases. Germline CDR1 reads PRHDT; CDR2 reads FYEKMQ (reference sequence). V shed 5 bases, J shed 2 bases, and the junction held 10 bases outside the gene matches. The CDR3 contains 16 residues. CDR3 in amino acids: CASSTTAGTGTYEQYF. As DNA, the CDR3 is TGTGCCAGCAGCACGACCGCCGGGACAGGGACCTACGAGCAGTACTTC.

V usage is TRBV6-1 and J usage is TRBJ2-7, with 8 bases fitting TRBD1. The V and J ends lost 4 bases and 0 bases, in that order; junction bases with no gene match: 2. Germline CDR1 and CDR2: MNHNS and SASEGT. The CDR3 has 14 amino acids. This CDR3 is CASSGTGFSYEQYF. DNA for the CDR3: TGTGCCAGCAGTGGGACAGGGTTCTCCTACGAGCAGTACTTC.

V gene TRBV6-4 combines with J gene TRBJ1-2; D is ambiguous. Trimming removed 7 bases at V and 4 bases at J, with 16 bases between. The CDR3 length is 14 residues. Germline lookup yields CDR1 MRHNA and CDR2 SNTAGT. CDR3 amino acids: CASTLQVIFYGYTF. CDR3 sequence (DNA): TGTGCCAGCACTCTCCAGGTAATCTTCTATGGCTACACCTTC.

Here the CDR3 reads CAWSPGTTRPYEQYF. For the CDR3, the DNA is TGTGCCTGGAGTCCCGGGACTACGAGACCCTACGAGCAGTACTTC. The chain joins TRBV30 to TRBJ2-7; TRBD2 aligns across 7 bases. Germline V gene lookup returns CDR1 GTSNPN and CDR2 SVGIG (reference sequence). V dropped 2 bases and J dropped 2; count of bases not matched to a gene: 9. The length of the CDR3 is 15 residues.

The rearrangement uses TRBV18 and TRBJ1-1; 9 bases map to TRBD1. J lost 6 bases, V lost 0 bases, and 8 bases had no gene match. Germline lookup yields CDR1 KGHSH and CDR2 LQKENI. This CDR3 is built from 16 residues. This chain's CDR3 is CASSPPVGTGFSEAFF. For the CDR3, the DNA is TGTGCCAGCTCACCACCGGTCGGGACAGGGTTCTCTGAAGCTTTCTTT.

V usage is TRBV21-1 and J usage is TRBJ2-1; the table's D call of TRBD2 was not tested on the DNA. TRBV21-1 is an annotated pseudogene. There are 15 residues in the CDR3. The chain's CDR3 is CASSKGGRGRNEQFF. CDR3 nucleotide sequence: TGTGCCAGCAGCAAAGGGGGGCGGGGGCGCAATGAGCAGTTCTTC.

The chain joins TRBV6-5 to TRBJ1-2; D perhaps matches TRBD1 (6 bases). Trimming left V 6 bases short and J 8 bases short, with 22 bases between. This CDR3 is built from 15 residues. Germline V gene data show CDR1 as MNHEY and CDR2 as SVGAGI. CDR3 DNA: TGTGCCAGCAGGAGGACAGCGACGGTTTTGGCAGGCTACACCTTC. Translating gives CASRRTATVLAGYTF.

The chain links TRBV5-5 to TRBJ2-7; D is undetermined. Germline V gene lookup returns CDR1 SGHKS and CDR2 YYEKEE (reference sequence). The CDR3 runs 14 residues. With 1 base removed from V and 1 base from J, the gap between germline ends came to 9 bases. CDR3 sequence (DNA): TGTGCCAGCAGCTTGTATTCGGTTTCCTACGAGCAGTACTTC. It is translated as CASSLYSVSYEQYF.